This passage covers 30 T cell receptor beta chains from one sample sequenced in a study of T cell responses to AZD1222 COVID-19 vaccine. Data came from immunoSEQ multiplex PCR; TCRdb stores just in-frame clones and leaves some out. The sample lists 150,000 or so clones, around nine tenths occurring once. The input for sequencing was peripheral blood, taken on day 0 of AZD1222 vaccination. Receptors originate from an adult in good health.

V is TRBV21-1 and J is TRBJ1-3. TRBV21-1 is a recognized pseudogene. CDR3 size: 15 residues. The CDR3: CASNGWGGSGNTIYF. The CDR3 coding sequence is TGTGCCAGCAACGGGTGGGGAGGCAGTGGAAACACCATATATTTT.

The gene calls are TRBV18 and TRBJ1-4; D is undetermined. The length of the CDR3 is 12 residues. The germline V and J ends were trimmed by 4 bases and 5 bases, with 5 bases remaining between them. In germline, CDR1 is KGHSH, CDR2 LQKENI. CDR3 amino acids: CASSRSNEKLFF. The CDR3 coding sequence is TGTGCCAGCTCACGGTCGAATGAAAAACTGTTTTTT.

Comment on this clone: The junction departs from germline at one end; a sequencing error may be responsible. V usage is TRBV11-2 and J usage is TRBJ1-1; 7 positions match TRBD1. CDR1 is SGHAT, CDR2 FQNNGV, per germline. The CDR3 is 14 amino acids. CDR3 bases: TGTGCCAGCACCTTAGACAGGGTGGGCACTGAAGCTTTCTTT. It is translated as CASTLDRVGTEAFF.

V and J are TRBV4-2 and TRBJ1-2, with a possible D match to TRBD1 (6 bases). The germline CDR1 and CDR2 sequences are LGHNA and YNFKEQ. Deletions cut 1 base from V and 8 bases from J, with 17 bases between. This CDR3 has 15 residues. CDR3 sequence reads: CASSQGSGGHGGYTF. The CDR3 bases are TGTGCCAGCAGCCAAGGTAGTGGGGGGCATGGGGGCTACACCTTC.

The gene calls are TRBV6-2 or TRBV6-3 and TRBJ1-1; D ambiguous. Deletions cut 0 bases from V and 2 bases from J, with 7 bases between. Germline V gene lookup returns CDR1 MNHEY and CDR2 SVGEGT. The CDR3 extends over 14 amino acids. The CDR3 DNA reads TGTGCCAGCAGTTACTCGACCACCAACACTGAAGCTTTCTTT. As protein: CASSYSTTNTEAFF.

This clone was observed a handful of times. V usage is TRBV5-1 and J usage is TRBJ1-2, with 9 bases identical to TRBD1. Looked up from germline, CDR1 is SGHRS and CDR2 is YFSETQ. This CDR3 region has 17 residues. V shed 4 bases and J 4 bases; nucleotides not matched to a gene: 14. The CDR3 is CASSPGGTGQGGYGYTF. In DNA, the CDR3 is TGCGCCAGCAGCCCAGGCGGGACAGGGCAGGGGGGCTATGGCTACACCTTC. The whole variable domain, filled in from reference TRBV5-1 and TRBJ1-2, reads KAGVTQTPRYLIKTRGQQVTLSCSPISGHRSVSWYQQTPGQGLQFLFEYFSETQRNKGNFPGRFSGRQFSNSRSEMNVSTLELGDSALYLCASSPGGTGQGGYGYTFGSGTRLTVV.

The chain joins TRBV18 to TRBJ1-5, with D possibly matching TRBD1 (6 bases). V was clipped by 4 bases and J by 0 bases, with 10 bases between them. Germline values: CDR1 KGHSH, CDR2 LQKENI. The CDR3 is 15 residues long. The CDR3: CASSLNRVSNQPQHF. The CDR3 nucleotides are TGTGCCAGCTCACTCAACAGGGTTAGCAATCAGCCCCAGCATTTT.

The CDR3 region has the DNA TGCGCCAGCAGCCTTTCTAGCGATAACTACAATGAGCAGTTCTTC. Its translation is CASSLSSDNYNEQFF. The V and J genes are TRBV4-1 and TRBJ2-1, with D perhaps TRBD2 (6 bases). V was trimmed by 4 bases and J by 3 bases, leaving 13 bases between them. This CDR3 is 15 amino acids long. Germline values: CDR1 MGHRA, CDR2 YSYEKL.

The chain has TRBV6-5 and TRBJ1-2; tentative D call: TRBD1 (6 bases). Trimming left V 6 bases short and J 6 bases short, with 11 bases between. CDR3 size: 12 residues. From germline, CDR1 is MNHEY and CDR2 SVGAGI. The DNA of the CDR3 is TGTGCCAGCAGGCGGGACACCCATGGCTACACCTTC. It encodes CASRRDTHGYTF.

CDR3 in DNA: TGTGCCAGCACCAATACAGGGTCAGACTACGAGCAGTACTTC. It codes for CASTNTGSDYEQYF. This chain links TRBV28 with TRBJ2-7; tentative D call: TRBD1 (6 bases). The CDR3 has 14 residues. Germline-derived CDR1 and CDR2 are MDHEN and SYDVKM. The V and J ends lost 7 bases and 3 bases respectively, with 16 bases between them.

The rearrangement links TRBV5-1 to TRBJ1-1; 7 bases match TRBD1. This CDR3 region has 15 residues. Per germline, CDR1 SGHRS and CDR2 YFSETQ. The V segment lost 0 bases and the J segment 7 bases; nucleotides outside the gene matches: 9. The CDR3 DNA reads TGCGCCAGCAGCTTGGGTCACAGGGGCGTTGATGAAGCTTTCTTT. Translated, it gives CASSLGHRGVDEAFF. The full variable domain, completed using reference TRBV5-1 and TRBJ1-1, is KAGVTQTPRYLIKTRGQQVTLSCSPISGHRSVSWYQQTPGQGLQFLFEYFSETQRNKGNFPGRFSGRQFSNSRSEMNVSTLELGDSALYLCASSLGHRGVDEAFFGQGTRLTVV.

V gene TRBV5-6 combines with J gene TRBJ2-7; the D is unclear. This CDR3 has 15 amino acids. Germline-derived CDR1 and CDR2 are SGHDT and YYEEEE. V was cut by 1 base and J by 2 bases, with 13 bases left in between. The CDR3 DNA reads TGTGCCAGCAGCTTGCGGAACTCCCTTCCCTACGAGCAGTACGTC. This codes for CASSLRNSLPYEQYV.

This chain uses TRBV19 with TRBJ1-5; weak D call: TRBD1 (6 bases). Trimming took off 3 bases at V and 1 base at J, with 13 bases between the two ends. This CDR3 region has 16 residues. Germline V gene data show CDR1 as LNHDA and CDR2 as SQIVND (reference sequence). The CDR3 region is CASSILRQESNQPQHF. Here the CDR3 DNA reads TGTGCCAGTAGTATCCTCCGACAGGAGAGCAATCAGCCCCAGCATTTT.

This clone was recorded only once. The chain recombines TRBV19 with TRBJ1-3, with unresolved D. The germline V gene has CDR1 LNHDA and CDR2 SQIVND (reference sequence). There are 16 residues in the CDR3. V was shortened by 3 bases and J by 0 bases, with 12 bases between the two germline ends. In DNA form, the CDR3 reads TGTGCCAGTAGTATGTGGCGGAGTATCTCTGGAAACACCATATATTTT. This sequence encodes CASSMWRSISGNTIYF.

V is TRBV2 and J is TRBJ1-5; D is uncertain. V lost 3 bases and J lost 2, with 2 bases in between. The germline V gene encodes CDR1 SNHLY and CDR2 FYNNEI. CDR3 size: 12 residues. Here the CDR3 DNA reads TGTGCCAGCAGTGACGGCAATCAGCCCCAGCATTTT. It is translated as CASSDGNQPQHF.

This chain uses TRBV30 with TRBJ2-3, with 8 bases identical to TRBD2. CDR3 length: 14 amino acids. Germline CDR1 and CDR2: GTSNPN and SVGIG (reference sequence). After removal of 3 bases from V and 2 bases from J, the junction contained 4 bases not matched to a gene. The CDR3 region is CAWRVAGFTDTQYF. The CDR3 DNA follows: TGTGCCTGGAGGGTAGCGGGATTCACAGATACGCAGTATTTT.

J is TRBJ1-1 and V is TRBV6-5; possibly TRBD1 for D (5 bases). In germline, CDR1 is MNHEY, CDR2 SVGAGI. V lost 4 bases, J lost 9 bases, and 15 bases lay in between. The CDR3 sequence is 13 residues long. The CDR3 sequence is CASSSPGGTQAFF. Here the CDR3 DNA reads TGTGCCAGCAGTTCCCCTGGGGGGACCCAAGCTTTCTTT.

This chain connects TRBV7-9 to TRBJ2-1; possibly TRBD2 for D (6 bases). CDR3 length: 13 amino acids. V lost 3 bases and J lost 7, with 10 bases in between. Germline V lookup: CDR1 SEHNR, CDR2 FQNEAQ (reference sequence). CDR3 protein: CASSLAGWNEQFF. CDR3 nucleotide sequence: TGTGCCAGCAGCTTGGCGGGATGGAATGAGCAGTTCTTC.

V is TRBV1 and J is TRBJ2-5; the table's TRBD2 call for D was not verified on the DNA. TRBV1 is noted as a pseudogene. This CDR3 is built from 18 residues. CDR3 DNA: TGCACCAGCAGCCAATCTCAACTAGCGGGGGTTAAGCAAGAGACCCAGTACTTC. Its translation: CTSSQSQLAGVKQETQYF.

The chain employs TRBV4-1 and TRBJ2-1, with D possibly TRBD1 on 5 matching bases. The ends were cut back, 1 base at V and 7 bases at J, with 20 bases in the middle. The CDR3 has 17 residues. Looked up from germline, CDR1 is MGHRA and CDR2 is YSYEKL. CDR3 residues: CASSQVLSGSRGNEQFF. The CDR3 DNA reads TGCGCCAGCAGCCAAGTGTTGTCAGGGTCTCGTGGGAATGAGCAGTTCTTC.

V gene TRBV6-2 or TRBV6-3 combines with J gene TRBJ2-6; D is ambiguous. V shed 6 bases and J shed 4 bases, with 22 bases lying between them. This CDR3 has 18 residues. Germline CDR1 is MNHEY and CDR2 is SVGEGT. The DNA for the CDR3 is TGTGCCAGCAGCTCAGCCGGGCACTCACCGGCCGGGGCCAACGTCCTGACTTTC. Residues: CASSSAGHSPAGANVLTF.

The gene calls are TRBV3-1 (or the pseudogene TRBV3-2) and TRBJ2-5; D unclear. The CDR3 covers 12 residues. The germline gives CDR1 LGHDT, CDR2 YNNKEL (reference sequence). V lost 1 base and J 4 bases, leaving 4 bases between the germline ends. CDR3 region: CASSQVSETQYF. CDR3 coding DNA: TGTGCCAGCAGCCAAGTCTCAGAGACCCAGTACTTC.

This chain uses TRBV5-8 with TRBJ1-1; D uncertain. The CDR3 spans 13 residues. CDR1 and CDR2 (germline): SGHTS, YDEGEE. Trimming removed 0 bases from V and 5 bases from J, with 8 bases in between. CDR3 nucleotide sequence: TGTGCCAGCAGCTTGGGCCGCGGAACTGAAGCTTTCTTT. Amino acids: CASSLGRGTEAFF.

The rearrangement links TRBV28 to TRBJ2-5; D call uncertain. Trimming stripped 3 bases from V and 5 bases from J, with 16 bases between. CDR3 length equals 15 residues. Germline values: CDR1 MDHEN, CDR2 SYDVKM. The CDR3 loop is CASSFPSQGSETQYF. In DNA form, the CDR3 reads TGTGCCAGCAGTTTTCCCAGCCAAGGGTCGGAGACCCAGTACTTC.

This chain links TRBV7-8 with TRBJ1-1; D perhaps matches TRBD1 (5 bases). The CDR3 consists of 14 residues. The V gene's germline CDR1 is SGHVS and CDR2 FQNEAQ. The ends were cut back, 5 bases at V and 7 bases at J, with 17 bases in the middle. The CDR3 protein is CASSARDGRIEAFF. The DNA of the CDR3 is TGTGCCAGCAGCGCCCGGGACGGACGAATTGAAGCTTTCTTT.

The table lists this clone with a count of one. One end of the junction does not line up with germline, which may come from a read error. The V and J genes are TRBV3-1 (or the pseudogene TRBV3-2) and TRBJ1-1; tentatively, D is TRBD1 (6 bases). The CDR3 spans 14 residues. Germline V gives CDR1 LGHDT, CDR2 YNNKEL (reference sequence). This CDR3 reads CASSQGGVGTEAFF. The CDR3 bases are TGTGCCAGCAGTCAAGGGGGGGTTGGGACTGAAGCTTTCTTT.

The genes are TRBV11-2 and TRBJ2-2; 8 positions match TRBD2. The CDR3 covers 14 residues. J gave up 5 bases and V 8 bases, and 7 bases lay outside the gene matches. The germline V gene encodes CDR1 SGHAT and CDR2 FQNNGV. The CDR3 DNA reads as TGTGCCAGCGGATTAGCGGGACTGACCGGGGAGCTGTTTTTT. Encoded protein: CASGLAGLTGELFF.

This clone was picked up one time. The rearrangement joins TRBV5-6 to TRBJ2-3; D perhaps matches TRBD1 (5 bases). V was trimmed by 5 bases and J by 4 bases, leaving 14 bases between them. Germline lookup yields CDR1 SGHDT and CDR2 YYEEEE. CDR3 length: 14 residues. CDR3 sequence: CASRVQGGSDTQYF. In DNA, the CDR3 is TGTGCCAGCAGAGTCCAGGGCGGATCAGATACGCAGTATTTT.

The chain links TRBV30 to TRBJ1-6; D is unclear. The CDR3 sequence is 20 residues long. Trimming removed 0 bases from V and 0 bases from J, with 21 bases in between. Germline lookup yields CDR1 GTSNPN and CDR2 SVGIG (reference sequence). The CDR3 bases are TGTGCCTGGAGTGTAATGGATAATTGGCGGAGTAGCTCCTATAATTCACCCCTCCACTTT. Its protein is CAWSVMDNWRSSSYNSPLHF.

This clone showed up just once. Written as DNA, the CDR3 is TGCGCCAGCAGCCAAGATTCCCCTGTGTTCAGGTACTTC. As protein: CASSQDSPVFRYF. This chain connects TRBV4-3 to TRBJ2-4; no firm D call. Germline loops: CDR1 LGHNA, CDR2 YSLEER. Trimming shortened V by 0 bases and J by 15 bases, and 15 bases separated the two germline ends. This CDR3 spans 13 amino acids.